What follows are 10 T cell receptor beta chains derived from one specimen sequenced in a study of CD8 T cells in Susac syndrome. RNA was extracted with the RNeasy kit, and a quantity of about 0.45 to 1 ug was reverse transcribed using random hexamers. TCRdb itself ran the immunoSEQ multiplex PCR reads through MiXCR, one entry per CDR3 protein. This table holds about 120,000 distinct CDR3 sequences, 80% to 95% found once. Sequencing used CD4+ T cells from PBMCs. The receptors originated from a human donor in good health.

The chain carries TRBV7-3 and TRBJ2-3, with TRBD1 identical over 7 bases. The trim removed 5 bases at V and 6 bases at J, leaving 8 bases unmatched. Germline CDR1 reads SGHTA; CDR2 reads FQGTGA. The CDR3 consists of 14 residues. The CDR3 DNA follows: TGTGCCAGCAGCGGGGACAGCTCCCCCGATACGCAGTATTTT. Amino acid sequence: CASSGDSSPDTQYF.

DNA of the CDR3: TGCAGTGCCCGAGGGCTAGCGCGAAGTGAGCAGTTCTTC. Translation gives CSARGLARSEQFF. This chain uses TRBV20-1 with TRBJ2-1, with D possibly TRBD2 on 6 matching bases. The germline gives CDR1 DFQATT, CDR2 SNEGSKA (reference sequence). V was clipped by 6 bases and J by 9 bases, with 18 bases between them. This CDR3 spans 13 amino acids.

The rearrangement uses TRBV20-1 and TRBJ2-1; the D gene is possibly TRBD2 (7 bases). This CDR3 spans 14 amino acids. Trimming left V 6 bases short and J 5 bases short, with 17 bases between. The germline CDR1 and CDR2 sequences are DFQATT and SNEGSKA (reference sequence). The CDR3 nucleotides read TGCAGTGCCCCAGGGGCAGGGAGGGACAATGAGCAGTTCTTC. Translated, it gives CSAPGAGRDNEQFF.

The rearrangement joins TRBV6-2 or TRBV6-3 to TRBJ1-5, with D unclear. CDR1 is MNHEY and CDR2 is SVGEGT in the germline V gene. Trimming shortened V by 5 bases and J by 5 bases, and 13 bases separated the two germline ends. CDR3 size: 14 residues. CDR3 DNA: TGTGCCAGCAGTCTACCTGAGGTCTATCAGCCCCAGCATTTT. Protein product: CASSLPEVYQPQHF.

This chain joins TRBV2 and TRBJ2-1, with 7 bases identical to TRBD2. Germline V gene lookup returns CDR1 SNHLY and CDR2 FYNNEI. Trimming cost V 10 bases and J 4 bases; bases outside gene matches: 13. The CDR3 is made up of 15 amino acids. Written as DNA, the CDR3 is TGTGCCATCCCGAGGGCCAGCGGGGCATACAATGAGCAGTTCTTC. Translated: CAIPRASGAYNEQFF. The entire variable domain, with the rest obtained from reference TRBV2 and TRBJ2-1, is as follows: EPEVTQTPSHQVTQMGQEVILRCVPISNHLYFYWYRQILGQKVEFLVSFYNNEISEKSEIFDDQFSVERPDGSNFTLKIRSTKLEDSAMYFCAIPRASGAYNEQFFGPGTRLTVL.

This chain links TRBV21-1 with TRBJ2-7; the table's TRBD2 call for D was not verified on the DNA. TRBV21-1 is termed a pseudogene. The CDR3 runs to 17 residues. CDR3 in DNA: TGTGCCAGCAGCAAATCTTGGGCGGGTCCCTCAGTCTACGAGCAGTACTTC. It codes for CASSKSWAGPSVYEQYF.

V is TRBV20-1 and J is TRBJ1-2, with a tentative D call TRBD1 (5 bases). The V gene's germline CDR1 is DFQATT and CDR2 SNEGSKA (reference sequence). Trimming took 4 bases from V and 0 from J, leaving 6 bases between them. The CDR3 runs to 12 residues. The CDR3 nucleotides are TGCAGTGCTACAGGGTCTAACTATGGCTACACCTTC. It codes for CSATGSNYGYTF.

The J gene is TRBJ2-7, the V gene TRBV6-5; D call uncertain. Germline lookup yields CDR1 MNHEY and CDR2 SVGAGI. V was pared by 6 bases and J by 4 bases, with 13 bases between. CDR3 length: 13 residues. The CDR3 is CASSPGVRYEQYF. DNA of the CDR3: TGTGCCAGCAGCCCCGGAGTTAGGTACGAGCAGTACTTC.

The J gene is TRBJ2-3, the V gene TRBV6-6; D is possibly TRBD1 (6 bases). Germline CDR1 reads MNHNY; CDR2 reads SVGAGI (reference sequence). The length of the CDR3 is 15 residues. V was shortened by 7 bases and J by 2 bases, with 16 bases between the two germline ends. The CDR3 DNA reads as TGTGCCAGCATATCTGGACAGAAAATCACAGATACGCAGTATTTT. Translation: CASISGQKITDTQYF.

The rearrangement joins TRBV2 to TRBJ2-5, with TRBD2 matching over 7 bases. Trimming removed 5 bases from V and 5 bases from J; junction bases left unmatched: 11. Germline-derived CDR1 and CDR2 are SNHLY and FYNNEI. This CDR3 region has 15 residues. This CDR3 reads CASSLFRAGAETQYF. CDR3 sequence (DNA): TGTGCCAGCAGTTTGTTCAGGGCGGGAGCGGAGACCCAGTACTTC.